The 23 T cell receptor beta chains presented below share a single source sample, sequenced in a study of blood T cell repertoires in COVID-19. Here immunoSEQ multiplex PCR was the method, and the copy in TCRdb shows in-frame clones only, minus some. The sample has some 360,000 clones; approximately 89% are singletons. The sample was peripheral blood. The receptors come from a woman aged 60-75 years with COVID-19, enrolled during active disease.

The chain has TRBV15 and TRBJ1-2; 7 bases are a match to TRBD1. V shed 3 bases and J 8 bases; nucleotides not matched to a gene: 6. The CDR3 extends over 13 amino acids. Looked up from germline, CDR1 is LNHNV and CDR2 is YYDKDF (reference sequence). Here the CDR3 DNA reads TGTGCCACCAGCAGGCGGACAGGCGGGGGCTACACCTTC. Translation: CATSRRTGGGYTF.

The CDR3 loop reads CASSIGVAGDTQYF. CDR3 in DNA: TGTGCCAGTAGTATTGGGGTAGCGGGAGATACGCAGTATTTT. This chain connects TRBV19 to TRBJ2-3; 7 bases are shared with TRBD2. Losses at the gene ends were 3 bases for V and 5 bases for J; bases not matched to a gene: 5. Germline CDR1 is LNHDA and CDR2 is SQIVND (reference sequence). The CDR3 extends over 14 amino acids. Full variable domain (missing parts from reference TRBV19 and TRBJ2-3): DGGITQSPKYLFRKEGQNVTLSCEQNLNHDAMYWYRQDPGQGLRLIYYSQIVNDFQKGDIAEGYSVSREKKESFPLTVTSAQKNPTAFYLCASSIGVAGDTQYFGPGTRLTVL.

The CDR3 DNA reads as TGTGCCAGCAAGTTACAGGGTTCTGGGGCCAACGTCCTGACTTTC. Protein: CASKLQGSGANVLTF. The J gene is TRBJ2-6, the V gene TRBV6-5, with D possibly being TRBD1 (6 bases). V lost 7 bases and J 1 base, leaving 11 bases between the germline ends. CDR1 and CDR2 (germline): MNHEY, SVGAGI. CDR3 length: 15 residues.

The chain carries TRBV18 and TRBJ2-4; D is possibly TRBD2 (5 bases). The CDR3 has 15 amino acids. Germline V gene lookup returns CDR1 KGHSH and CDR2 LQKENI. Trimming pared 3 bases from V and 9 bases from J, leaving 18 bases between. This chain's CDR3 is CASSPPSRRFGIQYF. The CDR3 DNA reads as TGTGCCAGCTCACCCCCGAGTCGGAGGTTTGGCATTCAGTACTTC. Supplemented by reference TRBV18 and TRBJ2-4, the full variable domain reads NAGVMQNPRHLVRRRGQEARLRCSPMKGHSHVYWYRQLPEEGLKFMVYLQKENIIDESGMPKERFSAEFPKEGPSILRIQQVVRGDSAAYFCASSPPSRRFGIQYFGAGTRLSVL.

This chain connects TRBV24-1 to TRBJ1-2; tentative D call: TRBD1 (5 bases). V lost 4 bases to trimming and J lost 8 bases, with 10 bases between them. The CDR3 length is 12 residues. Germline values: CDR1 KGHDR, CDR2 SFDVKD. The CDR3 coding sequence is TGTGCCACCAGTGACCGGACAAGAGGCTACACCTTC. Protein sequence: CATSDRTRGYTF.

V and J are TRBV6-1 and TRBJ1-1; D is undetermined. V lost 1 base, J lost 11 bases, and 11 bases lay in between. CDR3 size: 12 residues. Germline V lookup: CDR1 MNHNS, CDR2 SASEGT. The CDR3 region has the DNA TGTGCCAGCAGTGAAGTGAATGGCTGGGCTTTCTTT. Translated, it gives CASSEVNGWAFF.

This sequence joins TRBV6-1 and TRBJ1-4, with a possible D match to TRBD1 (5 bases). Trimming removed 2 bases from V and 5 bases from J, with 12 bases in between. Germline lookup yields CDR1 MNHNS and CDR2 SASEGT. This CDR3 contains 15 residues. The CDR3 here is CASSERGDSNEKLFF. CDR3 sequence (DNA): TGTGCCAGCAGTGAAAGAGGGGACTCAAATGAAAAACTGTTTTTT.

This chain joins TRBV6-6 and TRBJ1-2, with D perhaps matching TRBD1 (6 bases). Looked up from germline, CDR1 is MNHNY and CDR2 is SVGAGI (reference sequence). V was trimmed by 2 bases and J by 5 bases, leaving 12 bases between them. This CDR3 is 14 amino acids long. The CDR3 sequence: CASSYPAGDYGYTF. The CDR3 nucleotides are TGTGCCAGCAGTTACCCCGCAGGGGATTATGGCTACACCTTC.

V and J are TRBV6-6 and TRBJ1-2, with 7 bases aligning to TRBD1. The CDR3 totals 15 residues. Germline trimming cut 2 bases from V and 7 bases from J; bases unmatched to any gene: 10. In germline, CDR1 is MNHNY, CDR2 SVGAGI (reference sequence). The CDR3 protein is CASSYPGEQGSGYTF. The DNA for the CDR3 is TGTGCCAGCAGTTACCCAGGGGAACAGGGGAGTGGCTACACCTTC.

This chain uses TRBV6-5 with TRBJ2-3; tentatively, D is TRBD1 (6 bases). V shed 2 bases and J shed 4 bases, with 16 bases lying between them. The V gene's germline CDR1 is MNHEY and CDR2 SVGAGI. The length of the CDR3 is 16 residues. The CDR3 DNA reads TGTGCCAGCAGTTACGCCTCGCAGGGGAGATCAGATACGCAGTATTTT. Translating it yields CASSYASQGRSDTQYF.

J is TRBJ2-3 and V is TRBV7-2; TRBD1 is a possible D gene (6 bases). The germline CDR1 and CDR2 sequences are SGHTA and FQGNSA. Trimming took off 0 bases at V and 5 bases at J, with 12 bases between the two ends. This CDR3 has 15 amino acids. The CDR3 DNA sequence: TGTGCCAGCAGCTTAGCGAACAGGGTGGGAGATACGCAGTATTTT. Protein: CASSLANRVGDTQYF.

This clone was picked up one time. The chain has TRBV9 and TRBJ2-3; TRBD1 might be the D (6 bases). CDR1 and CDR2 from the germline V gene are SGDLS and YYNGEE. Trimming cost V 3 bases and J 2 bases, with 10 bases left between them. The CDR3 is made up of 14 amino acids. For the CDR3, the DNA is TGTGCCAGCAGCGCCCGGACAGTCACAGATACGCAGTATTTT. Its protein product is CASSARTVTDTQYF.

The chain employs TRBV18 and TRBJ1-3; 9 bases line up with TRBD1. Germline lookup yields CDR1 KGHSH and CDR2 LQKENI. V shed 3 bases, J shed 0 bases, and the junction held 9 bases outside the gene matches. The CDR3 runs to 18 residues. Here the CDR3 reads CASSPLQGASFSGNTIYF. DNA for the CDR3: TGTGCCAGCTCACCCCTACAGGGGGCTTCTTTCTCTGGAAACACCATATATTTT.

This clone was observed a handful of times. J is TRBJ2-1 and V is TRBV7-2, with 9 bases identical to TRBD1. V was clipped by 4 bases and J by 4 bases; unmatched bases: 5. Germline V lookup: CDR1 SGHTA, CDR2 FQGNSA. CDR3 size: 15 residues. CDR3 sequence: CASSSTGGPYNEQFF. The CDR3 nucleotides read TGTGCCAGCAGCTCGACAGGGGGACCTTACAATGAGCAGTTCTTC. Together with reference TRBV7-2 and TRBJ2-1, the CDR3 gives the full variable domain: GAGVSQSPSNKVTEKGKDVELRCDPISGHTALYWYRQSLGQGLEFLIYFQGNSAPDKSGLPSDRFSAERTGGSVSTLTIQRTQQEDSAVYLCASSSTGGPYNEQFFGPGTRLTVL.

This rearrangement joins TRBV5-1 to TRBJ1-1, with 8 bases lining up with TRBD1. Losses at the gene ends were 1 base for V and 5 bases for J; bases not matched to a gene: 4. Germline loops: CDR1 SGHRS, CDR2 YFSETQ. CDR3 size: 14 residues. DNA for the CDR3: TGCGCCAGCAGCTTGCAGGGGGCGCCGACTGAAGCTTTCTTT. It translates to CASSLQGAPTEAFF.

The chain carries TRBV10-3 and TRBJ1-1; D not certain. The CDR3 runs 14 residues. Germline V gives CDR1 ENHRY, CDR2 SYGVKD. V was shortened by 2 bases and J by 1 base, with 8 bases between the two germline ends. The CDR3 reads CAISERAGNTEAFF. DNA for the CDR3: TGTGCCATCAGTGAGCGGGCGGGGAACACTGAAGCTTTCTTT.

The chain is built from TRBV6-5 and TRBJ1-5, with 10 bases fitting TRBD1. CDR3 length: 14 residues. CDR1 is MNHEY and CDR2 is SVGAGI in the germline V gene. V shed 8 bases and J 7 bases; nucleotides not matched to a gene: 8. CDR3 in DNA: TGTGCCAGCCTGGGACAGGGGTTGGAACAGCCCCAGCATTTT. It specifies CASLGQGLEQPQHF.

The chain links TRBV6-5 to TRBJ2-2; D might be TRBD1 (6 bases). Looked up from germline, CDR1 is MNHEY and CDR2 is SVGAGI. Trimming removed 6 bases from V and 5 bases from J, with 16 bases in between. The CDR3 has 15 residues. CDR3 region: CASSPAGVWTGELFF. CDR3 bases: TGTGCCAGCAGCCCCGCAGGGGTGTGGACCGGGGAGCTGTTTTTT.

This chain joins TRBV18 and TRBJ2-6; D may be TRBD1 (5 bases). V was pared by 0 bases and J by 0 bases, with 9 bases between. The germline CDR1 and CDR2 sequences are KGHSH and LQKENI. This CDR3 region has 17 residues. Written as DNA, the CDR3 is TGTGCCAGCTCACCACCATGGGGCAGCTCTGGGGCCAACGTCCTGACTTTC. Its protein product is CASSPPWGSSGANVLTF.

The chain is built from TRBV5-1 and TRBJ2-3; 14 bases are a match to TRBD2. Germline CDR1 is SGHRS and CDR2 is YFSETQ. The CDR3 runs 16 residues. V shed 5 bases and J 7 bases; nucleotides not matched to a gene: 9. This chain's CDR3 is CASRAPGLAGGNTQYF. The CDR3 DNA is TGCGCCAGCAGGGCGCCAGGACTAGCGGGGGGCAATACGCAGTATTTT.

CDR3 sequence reads: CASSSRTSLDEQFF. The CDR3 nucleotides are TGTGCCAGCAGCTCCCGGACTAGTTTGGATGAGCAGTTCTTC. The rearrangement joins TRBV3-1 (or the pseudogene TRBV3-2) to TRBJ2-1, with TRBD2 matching over 7 bases. The CDR3 is 14 residues long. Germline-derived CDR1 and CDR2 are LGHDT and YNNKEL (reference sequence). V was clipped by 5 bases and J by 8 bases; unmatched bases: 9.

The CDR3 coding sequence is TGTGCCAGCACAACGGGACTAGCGGGGGTTGAGACCCAGTACTTC. Its translation is CASTTGLAGVETQYF. The chain couples TRBV2 to TRBJ2-5, with 14 bases identical to TRBD2. The V gene's germline CDR1 is SNHLY and CDR2 FYNNEI. The CDR3 extends over 15 amino acids. The J segment lost 5 bases and the V segment lost 7 bases, leaving 6 bases of the junction unmatched.

This chain joins TRBV19 and TRBJ1-2; 8 bases are shared with TRBD1. The CDR3 runs to 15 residues. Germline assignment: CDR1 LNHDA and CDR2 SQIVND (reference sequence). V was clipped by 4 bases and J by 7 bases; unmatched bases: 11. The CDR3 DNA follows: TGTGCCAGTAGTAATTCGGACAGGGCCAGAGGTGGCTACACCTTC. Translated: CASSNSDRARGGYTF.